The rows below give T cell receptor beta chains drawn from one sample of a study of T-cell memory formation after mild COVID-19. From the 5' RACE reads, TCRdb called clonotypes with MiXCR, one entry per CDR3 protein. The sample holds about 250,000 distinct CDR3 sequences, approximately 15% seen once. Sequenced: PBMCs or a T cell subset sorted from them (not recorded which). The receptors come from an adult woman who had mild COVID-19 (a few samples of this study predate the infection). Cell type and time point are not known. CDR3s include the opening cysteine and the closing phenylalanine or tryptophan. A D gene is named only where the DNA matches it firmly. Only some rows state a clone size, as once, few, many or a class for expanded clones.

size	J	V	D	CDR3	DNA
NA	TRBJ2-5	TRBV20-1	NA	CSADGIQETQYF	TGCAGTGCTGACGGAATCCAAGAGACCCAGTACTTC
NA	TRBJ1-6	TRBV9	NA	CASSVYAFLNSPLHF	TGTGCCAGCAGCGTTTACGCATTTTTGAATTCACCCCTCCACTTT
many	TRBJ1-1	TRBV4-3	NA	CASSKGVLNTEAFF	TGCGCCAGCAGCAAAGGAGTGCTGAACACTGAAGCTTTCTTT
NA	TRBJ2-1	TRBV4-3	TRBD2	CASSQGLAGREQFF	TGCGCCAGCAGCCAGGGACTAGCGGGACGTGAGCAGTTCTTC
few	TRBJ2-2	TRBV12-3/TRBV12-4	NA	CASTTTWNKNTGELFF	TGTGCCAGCACTACTACATGGAACAAGAACACCGGGGAGCTGTTTTTT
NA	TRBJ1-6	TRBV12-3/TRBV12-4	TRBD1	CASSTGGENSPLHF	TGTGCCAGCAGCACAGGGGGGGAGAATTCACCCCTCCACTTT
many	TRBJ1-1	TRBV6-2/TRBV6-3	NA	CASRHTGTQSPEAFF	TGTGCCAGCAGGCATACAGGGACCCAATCCCCTGAAGCTTTCTTT
NA	TRBJ2-7	TRBV5-1	NA	CASSLLADYEQYF	TGCGCCAGCAGCTTGTTAGCAGACTACGAGCAGTACTTC
few	TRBJ2-5	TRBV6-2/TRBV6-3	NA	CASEAWGRGETQYF	TGTGCCAGCGAAGCTTGGGGGCGCGGGGAGACCCAGTACTTC
NA	TRBJ2-7	TRBV5-4	NA	CASSLLLAEIHEQYF	TGTGCCAGCAGCTTGTTACTAGCCGAGATCCACGAGCAGTACTTC
NA	TRBJ2-7	TRBV5-1	NA	CASSSRRDEQYF	TGCGCCAGCAGCTCCCGACGGGACGAGCAGTACTTC
NA	TRBJ1-1	TRBV7-3	TRBD1	CASRQTGGGFTEAFF	TGTGCCAGCAGACAGACAGGGGGCGGTTTCACTGAAGCTTTCTTT
NA	TRBJ2-3	TRBV7-7	NA	CASSLAAGGPWSTDTQYF	TGTGCCAGCAGCTTAGCGGCAGGGGGGCCGTGGAGCACAGATACGCAGTATTTT
NA	TRBJ1-1	TRBV7-8	NA	CASSLSDSAFTEAFF	TGTGCCAGCAGCCTGTCTGATTCGGCCTTTACTGAAGCTTTCTTT
NA	TRBJ1-1	TRBV3-1	NA	CASSNGGRNTEAFF	TGTGCCAGCAGCAACGGGGGGAGGAACACTGAAGCTTTCTTT
NA	TRBJ2-5	TRBV30	NA	CAWSVLLETQYF	TGTGCCTGGAGTGTGTTGTTGGAGACCCAGTACTTC
NA	TRBJ2-1	TRBV4-2	TRBD1	CASSQGRQGANNEQFF	TGTGCCAGCAGCCAGGGGAGGCAGGGGGCCAACAATGAGCAGTTCTTC
many	TRBJ1-1	TRBV12-3/TRBV12-4	TRBD1	CASRSGQGAKNTEAFF	TGTGCCAGCAGATCCGGACAGGGGGCCAAGAACACTGAAGCTTTCTTT
NA	TRBJ2-1	TRBV5-1	NA	CASSSQSGHYNEQFF	TGCGCCAGCAGCTCACAGAGCGGACACTACAATGAGCAGTTCTTC
many	TRBJ1-4	TRBV7-9	NA	CASSSIRGDATNEKLFF	TGTGCCAGCAGCTCAATCAGGGGCGATGCAACTAATGAAAAACTGTTTTTT
NA	TRBJ2-7	TRBV12-5	TRBD2	CASGLPLGLAGYEQYF	TGTGCTAGTGGTTTGCCTTTGGGACTAGCGGGCTACGAGCAGTACTTC
few	TRBJ2-5	TRBV18	NA	CASSPTRGETQYF	TGTGCCAGCTCACCAACGAGGGGTGAGACCCAGTACTTC
few	TRBJ1-1	TRBV5-1	TRBD1	CASSLVAGGNTEAFF	TGCGCCAGCAGCTTGGTTGCAGGGGGGAACACTGAAGCTTTCTTT
NA	TRBJ1-2	TRBV4-2	NA	CASSQDKAYTF	TGTGCCAGCAGCCAAGATAAGGCTTACACCTTC
few	TRBJ2-5	TRBV11-1	NA	CASSLGGAPETQYF	TGTGCCAGCAGCTTAGGCGGGGCCCCTGAGACCCAGTACTTC
NA	TRBJ2-1	TRBV5-1	NA	CASSFRALIINEQFF	TGCGCCAGCAGCTTCCGGGCCCTCATTATCAATGAGCAGTTCTTC
NA	TRBJ2-2	TRBV10-3	NA	CAISAQTGNTGELFF	TGTGCCATCAGTGCTCAGACAGGGAACACCGGGGAGCTGTTTTTT
few	TRBJ1-2	TRBV29-1	NA	CSVEGTESYGYTF	TGCAGCGTTGAAGGGACAGAATCCTATGGCTACACCTTC
few	TRBJ2-3	TRBV7-2	NA	CASSLVSGTDTQYF	TGTGCCAGCAGCTTAGTGTCTGGCACAGATACGCAGTATTTT
medium-sized	TRBJ1-3	TRBV6-6	NA	CASSRQDTIGGNTIYF	TGTGCCAGCAGTCGGCAGGATACGATAGGTGGAAACACCATATATTTT
few	TRBJ2-7	TRBV7-3	TRBD1	CASSLTYRGEQYF	TGTGCCAGCAGCCTAACATACAGGGGCGAGCAGTACTTC
NA	TRBJ2-6	TRBV18	NA	CASTTSSGANVLTF	TGTGCCAGCACTACTAGCTCTGGGGCCAACGTCCTGACTTTC
few	TRBJ1-5	TRBV4-1	NA	CASSQGLRDSNQPQHF	TGCGCCAGCAGCCAAGGTCTCAGAGATAGCAATCAGCCCCAGCATTTT
NA	TRBJ1-1	TRBV27	TRBD1	CASSLTSGGRTEAFF	TGTGCCAGCAGTTTGACATCAGGGGGGAGGACTGAAGCTTTCTTT
NA	TRBJ2-3	TRBV20-1	TRBD2	CSARGLAGGQDTQYF	TGCAGTGCAAGGGGACTAGCGGGAGGGCAGGATACGCAGTATTTT
few	TRBJ1-2	TRBV20-1	NA	CSARHDSPNYGYTF	TGCAGTGCAAGACACGACAGTCCCAACTATGGCTACACCTTC
NA	TRBJ2-3	TRBV7-9	TRBD1	CASSSWDRGTTDTQYF	TGTGCCAGCAGCTCGTGGGACAGGGGGACCACAGATACGCAGTATTTT
many	TRBJ1-3	TRBV14	NA	CASSQSFVGKTSGNTIYF	TGTGCCAGCAGCCAATCTTTCGTCGGGAAAACTTCTGGAAACACCATATATTTT
many	TRBJ2-7	TRBV5-1	NA	CATSPGSTYEQYF	TGCGCCACCTCCCCCGGGAGCACCTACGAGCAGTACTTC
few	TRBJ1-1	TRBV20-1	NA	CSARVPGISEAFF	TGCAGTGCTAGAGTACCGGGGATCAGTGAAGCTTTCTTT
medium-sized	TRBJ2-1	TRBV18	TRBD2	CASSPTSGDEQFF	TGTGCCAGCTCACCGACTAGCGGGGATGAGCAGTTCTTC
few	TRBJ1-2	TRBV7-6	NA	CASSLGDANNYGYTF	TGTGCCAGCAGCTTAGGGGACGCGAATAACTATGGCTACACCTTC